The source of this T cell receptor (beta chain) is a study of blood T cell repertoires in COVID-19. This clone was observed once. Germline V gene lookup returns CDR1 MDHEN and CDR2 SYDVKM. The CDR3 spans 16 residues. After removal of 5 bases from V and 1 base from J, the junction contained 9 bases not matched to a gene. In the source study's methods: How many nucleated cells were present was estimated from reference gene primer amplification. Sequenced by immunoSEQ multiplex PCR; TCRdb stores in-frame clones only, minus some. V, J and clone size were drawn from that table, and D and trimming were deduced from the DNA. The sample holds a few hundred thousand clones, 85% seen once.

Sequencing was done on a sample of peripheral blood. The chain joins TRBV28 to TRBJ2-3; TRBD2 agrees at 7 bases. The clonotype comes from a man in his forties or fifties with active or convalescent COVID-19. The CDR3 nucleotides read TGTGCCAGCAGTCCTGGCGGGAGTGCGGGCACAGATACGCAGTATTTT. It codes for CASSPGGSAGTDTQYF.